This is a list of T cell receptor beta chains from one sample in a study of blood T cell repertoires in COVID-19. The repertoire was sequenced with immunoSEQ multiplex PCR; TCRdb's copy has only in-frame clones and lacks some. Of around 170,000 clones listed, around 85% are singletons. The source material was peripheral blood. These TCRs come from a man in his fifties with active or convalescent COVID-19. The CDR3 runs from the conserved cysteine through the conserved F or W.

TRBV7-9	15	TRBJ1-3	CASSLDLLSGNTIYF
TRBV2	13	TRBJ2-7	CASSVRGAYEQYF
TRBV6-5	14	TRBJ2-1	CASSYAITGNEQFF
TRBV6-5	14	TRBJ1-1	CASRTQGGPTEAFF
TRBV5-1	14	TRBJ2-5	CASRSSDRQETQYF
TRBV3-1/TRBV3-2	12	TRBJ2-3	CASSRAGDTQYF
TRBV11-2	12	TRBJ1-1	CASSYYITEAFF
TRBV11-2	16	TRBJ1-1	CASSFLGGATSTEAFF
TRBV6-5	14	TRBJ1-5	CASDSLERDPPQHF
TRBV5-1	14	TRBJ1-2	CASSPQMTAYGYTF
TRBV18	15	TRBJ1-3	CASSRDRVAGNTIYF
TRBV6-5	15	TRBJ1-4	CASSSEGGANEKLFF
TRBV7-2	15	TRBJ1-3	CASSFSGLSGNTIYF
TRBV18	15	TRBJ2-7	CASSPSGTPSYEQYF
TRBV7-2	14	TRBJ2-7	CASSLDQGSYEQYF
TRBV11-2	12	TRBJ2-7	CASSLDRGEQYF
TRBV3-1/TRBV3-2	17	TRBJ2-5	CASSRAGSGSVRETQYF
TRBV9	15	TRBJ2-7	CASSVGSWTDYEQYF
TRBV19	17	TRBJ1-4	CASSSQGVAATNEKLFF
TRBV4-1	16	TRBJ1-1	CASSQTSGGGQTEAFF
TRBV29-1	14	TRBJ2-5	CSVKAGTGGETQYF
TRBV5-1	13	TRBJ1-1	CASSTRGNTEAFF
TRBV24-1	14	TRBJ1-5	CATSQGVDNQPQHF
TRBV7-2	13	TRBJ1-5	CASSSYSNQPQHF
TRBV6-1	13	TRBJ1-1	CASSDNHRHEAFF
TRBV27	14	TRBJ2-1	CASSLLGTRNEQFF
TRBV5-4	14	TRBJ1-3	CASSLDRGADTIYF
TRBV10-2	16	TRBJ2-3	CASSEIGGGRPDTQYF
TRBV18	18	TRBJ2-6	CASSTRGTGESGANVLTF
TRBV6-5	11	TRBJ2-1	CASTQGSEQFF
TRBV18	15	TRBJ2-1	CASSPNKGVGNEQFF
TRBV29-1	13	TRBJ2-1	CSVGRGGYNEQFF
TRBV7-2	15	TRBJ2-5	CASSLADRGGETQYF
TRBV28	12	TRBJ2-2	CATGGYTGELFF
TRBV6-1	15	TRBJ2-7	CASSELGGRGFEQYF
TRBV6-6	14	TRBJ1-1	CASSRGIQNTEAFF
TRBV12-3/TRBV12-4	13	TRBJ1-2	CASSSPGYYGYTF
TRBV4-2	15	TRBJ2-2	CASTPGDRYTGELFF
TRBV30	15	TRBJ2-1	CAWSGAGVSYNEQFF
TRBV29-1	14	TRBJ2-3	CSVDMGMSTDTQYF
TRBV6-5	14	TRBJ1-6	CASRDKRGGSPLHF
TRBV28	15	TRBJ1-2	CASSLGGPGTYGYTF
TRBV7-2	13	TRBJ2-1	CASSLLRLNEQFF
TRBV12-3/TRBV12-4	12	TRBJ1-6	CASSLGYSPLHF
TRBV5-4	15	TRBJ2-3	CASSWLAGVTDTQYF
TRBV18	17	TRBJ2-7	CASSLSGAPGEGYEQYF
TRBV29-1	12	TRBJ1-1	CSVVKGEGVAFF
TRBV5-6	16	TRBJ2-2	CASSLQGALKAGELFF
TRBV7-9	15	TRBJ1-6	CASSAQGRRNSPLHF
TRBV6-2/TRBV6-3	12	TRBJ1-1	CASSMAPLGAFF
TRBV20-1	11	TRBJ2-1	CSAVRGNEQFF
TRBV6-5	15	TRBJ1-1	CASSYSMRSNTEAFF
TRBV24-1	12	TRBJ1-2	CATSDPPRGYTF
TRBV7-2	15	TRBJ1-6	CASRRDRTNNSPLHF
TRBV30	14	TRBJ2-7	CAWTLTPQRVEQYF